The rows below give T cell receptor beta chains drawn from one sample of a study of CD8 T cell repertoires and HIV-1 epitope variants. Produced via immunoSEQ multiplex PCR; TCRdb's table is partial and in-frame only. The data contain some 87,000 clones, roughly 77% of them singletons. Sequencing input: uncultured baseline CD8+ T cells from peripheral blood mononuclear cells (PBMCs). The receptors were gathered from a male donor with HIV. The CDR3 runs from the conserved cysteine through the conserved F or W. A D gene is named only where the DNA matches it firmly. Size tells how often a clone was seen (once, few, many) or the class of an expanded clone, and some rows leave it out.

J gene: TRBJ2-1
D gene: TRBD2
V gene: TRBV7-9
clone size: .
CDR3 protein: CASSLDGGGSSYNEQFF
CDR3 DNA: TGTGCCAGCAGCTTAGACGGCGGGGGGAGCTCCTACAATGAGCAGTTCTTC

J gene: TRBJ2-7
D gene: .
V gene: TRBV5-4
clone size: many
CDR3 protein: CASSFQGGSEQYF
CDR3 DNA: TGTGCCAGCAGCTTCCAGGGGGGATCCGAGCAGTACTTC

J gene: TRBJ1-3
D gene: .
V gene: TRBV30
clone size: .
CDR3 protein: CAWKAEAAGNTIYF
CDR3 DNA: TGTGCCTGGAAGGCGGAGGCGGCTGGAAACACCATATATTTT

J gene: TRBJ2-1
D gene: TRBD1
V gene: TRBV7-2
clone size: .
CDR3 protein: CASGQGSSYNEQFF
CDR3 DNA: TGTGCCAGCGGACAGGGTTCGAGTTACAATGAGCAGTTCTTC

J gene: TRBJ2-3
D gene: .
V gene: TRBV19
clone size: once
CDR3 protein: CASSIVHRDFTDTQYF
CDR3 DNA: TGTGCCAGTAGTATAGTCCACCGGGACTTCACAGATACGCAGTATTTT

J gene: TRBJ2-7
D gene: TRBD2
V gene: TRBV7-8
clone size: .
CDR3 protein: CASSLAGLADYEQYF
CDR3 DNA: TGTGCCAGCAGCTTAGCGGGGCTAGCGGACTACGAGCAGTACTTC

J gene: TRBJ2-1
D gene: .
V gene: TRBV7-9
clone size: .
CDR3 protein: CASSFNGRPHNEQFF
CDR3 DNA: TGTGCCAGCAGCTTTAACGGGAGACCCCACAATGAGCAGTTCTTC

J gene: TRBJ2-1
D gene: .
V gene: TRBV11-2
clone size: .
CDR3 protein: CASSSTYWRQFDNEQFF
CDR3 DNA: TGTGCCAGCAGCTCTACCTACTGGAGGCAGTTCGACAATGAGCAGTTCTTC

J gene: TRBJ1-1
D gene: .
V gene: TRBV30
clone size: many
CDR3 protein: CAWLFQGNTEAFF
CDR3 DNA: TGTGCCTGGCTTTTTCAGGGTAACACTGAAGCTTTCTTT

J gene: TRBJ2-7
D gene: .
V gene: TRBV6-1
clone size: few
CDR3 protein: CASSESARDNEQYF
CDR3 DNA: TGTGCCAGCAGTGAATCGGCCAGGGACAACGAGCAGTACTTC

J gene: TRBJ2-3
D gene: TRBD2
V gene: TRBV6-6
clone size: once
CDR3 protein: CASSTSGGWDTQYF
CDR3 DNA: TGTGCCAGCAGTACTAGCGGGGGGTGGGATACGCAGTATTTT

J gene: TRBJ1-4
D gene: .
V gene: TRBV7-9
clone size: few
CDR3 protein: CASSFQGGEKLFF
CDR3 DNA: TGTGCCAGCAGCTTCCAGGGAGGTGAAAAACTGTTTTTT

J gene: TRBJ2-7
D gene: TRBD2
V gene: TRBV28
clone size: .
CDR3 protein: CASSLLAGGQAYEQYF
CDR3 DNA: TGTGCCAGCAGTTTACTTGCGGGAGGGCAAGCCTACGAGCAGTACTTC

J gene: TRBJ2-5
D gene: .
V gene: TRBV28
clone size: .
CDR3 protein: CASSSQFETQYF
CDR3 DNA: TGTGCCAGCAGTTCCCAGTTCGAGACCCAGTACTTC

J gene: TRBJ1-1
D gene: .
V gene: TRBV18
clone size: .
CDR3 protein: CASSPRFRPVNTEAFF
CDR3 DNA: TGTGCCAGCTCACCACGTTTCAGGCCCGTAAACACTGAAGCTTTCTTT

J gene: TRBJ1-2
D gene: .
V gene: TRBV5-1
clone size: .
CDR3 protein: CASSLGELYGYTF
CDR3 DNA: TGTGCCAGCAGCTTGGGGGAGCTCTATGGCTACACCTTC

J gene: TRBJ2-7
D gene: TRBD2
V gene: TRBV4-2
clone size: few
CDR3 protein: CASSQVAGSYEQYF
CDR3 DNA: TGTGCCAGCAGCCAAGTAGCGGGCTCCTACGAGCAGTACTTC

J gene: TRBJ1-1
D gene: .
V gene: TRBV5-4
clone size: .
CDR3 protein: CASGWGPWSTEAFF
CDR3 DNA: TGTGCCAGCGGGTGGGGCCCCTGGAGCACTGAAGCTTTCTTT

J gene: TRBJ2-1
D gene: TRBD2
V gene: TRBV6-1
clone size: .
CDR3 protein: CASSEDPLAGWNEQFF
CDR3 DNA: TGTGCCAGCAGTGAAGATCCCCTAGCGGGATGGAATGAGCAGTTCTTC

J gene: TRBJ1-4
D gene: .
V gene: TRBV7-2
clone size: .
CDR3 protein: CASSEDFNREKLFF
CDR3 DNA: TGTGCCAGCAGCGAAGACTTTAATAGAGAAAAACTGTTTTTT

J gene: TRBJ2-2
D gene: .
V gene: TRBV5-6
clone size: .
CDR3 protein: CASSFPRGAVTGELFF
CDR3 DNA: TGTGCCAGCAGCTTTCCACGGGGGGCGGTCACCGGGGAGCTGTTTTTT

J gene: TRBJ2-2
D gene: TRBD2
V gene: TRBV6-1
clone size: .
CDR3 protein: CASSEYGSGMNTGELFF
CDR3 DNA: TGTGCCAGCAGTGAATATGGTAGCGGGATGAACACCGGGGAGCTGTTTTTT

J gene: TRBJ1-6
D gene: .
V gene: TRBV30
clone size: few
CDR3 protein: CAWSLKGNSPLHF
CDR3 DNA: TGTGCCTGGAGCCTGAAGGGCAATTCACCCCTCCACTTT

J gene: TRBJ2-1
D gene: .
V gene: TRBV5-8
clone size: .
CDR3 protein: CASNKIAEDYNEQFF
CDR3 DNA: TGTGCCAGCAACAAAATAGCGGAGGACTACAATGAGCAGTTCTTC

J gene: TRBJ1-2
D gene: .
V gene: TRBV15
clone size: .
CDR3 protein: CATSRAGRRNYGYTF
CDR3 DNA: TGTGCCACCAGCAGAGCCGGGAGGCGGAACTATGGCTACACCTTC

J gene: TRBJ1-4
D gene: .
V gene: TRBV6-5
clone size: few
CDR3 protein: CASSGRVREKLFF
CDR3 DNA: TGTGCCAGCAGTGGGAGGGTCAGGGAAAAACTGTTTTTT

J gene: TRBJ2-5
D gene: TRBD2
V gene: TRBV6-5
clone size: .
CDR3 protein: CASSSWTSRETQYF
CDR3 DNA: TGTGCCAGCAGTTCATGGACTAGCAGGGAGACCCAGTACTTC

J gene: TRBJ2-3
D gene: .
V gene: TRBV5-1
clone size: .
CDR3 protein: CASSLGPGGTDTQYF
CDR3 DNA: TGCGCCAGCAGCTTGGGGCCAGGGGGCACAGATACGCAGTATTTT

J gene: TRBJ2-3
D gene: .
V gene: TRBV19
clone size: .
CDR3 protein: CASSIGRGYTQYF
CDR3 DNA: TGTGCCAGTAGTATAGGGAGAGGATATACGCAGTATTTT

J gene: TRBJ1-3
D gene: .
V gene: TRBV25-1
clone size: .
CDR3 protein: CASTLVDGNTIYF
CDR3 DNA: TGTGCCAGCACCCTGGTCGACGGAAACACCATATATTTT

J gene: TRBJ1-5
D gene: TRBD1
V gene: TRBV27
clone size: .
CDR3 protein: CASSPTGEGNQPQHF
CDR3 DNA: TGTGCCAGCAGCCCGACAGGGGAGGGCAATCAGCCCCAGCATTTT

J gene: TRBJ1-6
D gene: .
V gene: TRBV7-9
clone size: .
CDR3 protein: CASSQTGDNSPLHF
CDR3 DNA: TGTGCCAGCAGCCAAACTGGGGATAATTCACCCCTCCACTTT

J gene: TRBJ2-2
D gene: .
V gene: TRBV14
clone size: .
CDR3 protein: CASSQAARTGELFF
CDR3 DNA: TGTGCCAGCAGCCAAGCAGCTCGCACCGGGGAGCTGTTTTTT

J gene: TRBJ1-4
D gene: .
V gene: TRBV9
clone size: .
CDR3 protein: CASSDNVGNEKLFF
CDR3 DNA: TGTGCCAGCAGCGACAATGTGGGGAATGAAAAACTGTTTTTT

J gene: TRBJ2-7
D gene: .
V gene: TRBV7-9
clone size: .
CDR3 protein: CASSLVGGTYEQYF
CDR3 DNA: TGTGCCAGCAGCTTAGTCGGGGGCACCTACGAGCAGTACTTC

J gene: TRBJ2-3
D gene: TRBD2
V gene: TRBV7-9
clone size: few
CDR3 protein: CASSYGLAGTDTQYF
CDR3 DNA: TGTGCCAGCAGCTACGGACTAGCGGGGACAGATACGCAGTATTTT

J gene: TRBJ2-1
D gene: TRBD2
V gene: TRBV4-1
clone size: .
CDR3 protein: CASSQGGLANEQFF
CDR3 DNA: TGCGCCAGCAGCCAAGGGGGACTAGCGAATGAGCAGTTCTTC

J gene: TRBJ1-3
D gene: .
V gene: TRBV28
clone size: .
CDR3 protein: CASSSTRTEFSGNTIYF
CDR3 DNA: TGTGCCAGCAGTTCAACACGGACGGAATTCTCTGGAAACACCATATATTTT

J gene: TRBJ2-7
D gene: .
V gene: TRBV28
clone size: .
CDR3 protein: CASSFPQSHEQYF
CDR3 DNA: TGTGCCAGCAGTTTCCCCCAGTCCCACGAGCAGTACTTC

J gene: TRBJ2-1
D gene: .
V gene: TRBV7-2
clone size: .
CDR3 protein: CASSLGVIGNEQFF
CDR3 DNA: TGTGCCAGCAGCTTAGGAGTAATTGGGAATGAGCAGTTCTTC

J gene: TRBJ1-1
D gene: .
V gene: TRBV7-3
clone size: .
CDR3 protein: CASGKGTEAFF
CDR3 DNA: TGTGCCAGCGGTAAGGGGACTGAAGCTTTCTTT

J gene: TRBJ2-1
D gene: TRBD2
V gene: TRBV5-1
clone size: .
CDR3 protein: CASSSGLAGTNNEQFF
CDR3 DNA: TGCGCCAGCAGCTCGGGACTAGCGGGAACAAATAATGAGCAGTTCTTC

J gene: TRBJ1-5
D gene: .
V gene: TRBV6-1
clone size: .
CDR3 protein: CASSESGLPAPQHF
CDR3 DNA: TGTGCCAGCAGTGAAAGTGGCCTACCGGCTCCCCAGCATTTT

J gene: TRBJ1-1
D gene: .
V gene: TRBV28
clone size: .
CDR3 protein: CASSSGYSSTEAFF
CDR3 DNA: TGTGCCAGCAGTTCCGGGTATTCCAGCACTGAAGCTTTCTTT

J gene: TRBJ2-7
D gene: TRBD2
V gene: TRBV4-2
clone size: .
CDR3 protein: CASSQDSGLAGGSYEQYF
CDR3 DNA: TGTGCCAGCAGCCAAGATAGCGGACTAGCGGGAGGATCCTACGAGCAGTACTTC

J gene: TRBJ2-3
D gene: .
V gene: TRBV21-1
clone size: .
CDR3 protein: CASSNQGGRRTDTQYF
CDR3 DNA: TGTGCCAGCAGCAATCAAGGAGGGCGCCGTACAGATACGCAGTATTTT

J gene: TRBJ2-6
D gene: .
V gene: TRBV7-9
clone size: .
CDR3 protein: CASSFPTGSGANVLTF
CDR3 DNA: TGTGCCAGCAGCTTCCCGACAGGCTCTGGGGCCAACGTCCTGACTTTC

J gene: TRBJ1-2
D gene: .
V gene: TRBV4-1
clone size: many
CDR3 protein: CASSQGPQPNYGYTF
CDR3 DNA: TGCGCCAGCAGCCAAGGGCCACAGCCTAACTATGGCTACACCTTC

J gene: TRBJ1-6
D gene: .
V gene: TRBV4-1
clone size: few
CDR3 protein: CASSQDFARQRREYSPLHF
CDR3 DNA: TGCGCCAGCAGCCAAGATTTCGCGAGGCAGCGAAGGGAGTATTCACCCCTCCACTTT

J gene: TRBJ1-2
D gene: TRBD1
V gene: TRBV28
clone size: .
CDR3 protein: CASEGSGGQGYTF
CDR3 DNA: TGTGCCAGCGAAGGGTCAGGGGGACAAGGCTACACCTTC

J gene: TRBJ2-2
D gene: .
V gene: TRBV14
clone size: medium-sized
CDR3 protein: CASRLEANTGELFF
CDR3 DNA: TGTGCCAGCAGGCTAGAAGCGAACACCGGGGAGCTGTTTTTT

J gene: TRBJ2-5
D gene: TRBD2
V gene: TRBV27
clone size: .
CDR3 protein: CASSWLADPQETQYF
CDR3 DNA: TGTGCCAGCAGTTGGCTAGCGGACCCCCAAGAGACCCAGTACTTC